These 17 T cell receptor beta chains were all obtained from the same sample, sequenced in a study of shared clonotypes between healthy human individuals. Repertoires were generated with immunoSEQ multiplex PCR, while TCRdb's copy carries only in-frame clones and drops some. The sample yields approximately 980,000 clones, 76% seen once. Input material: memory CD4+ T cells sorted from blood. Subset in this sample: CD45RA-negative fraction. Receptors were obtained from a man between 18 and 29 years old in good health.

This chain joins TRBV18 and TRBJ2-1, with D unclear. Germline V lookup: CDR1 KGHSH, CDR2 LQKENI. V was cut by 2 bases and J by 12 bases, with 14 bases left in between. The CDR3 has 13 amino acids. The CDR3 is CASSPNDPSGQFF. DNA of the CDR3: TGTGCCAGCTCACCAAACGACCCCTCGGGGCAGTTCTTC.

J is TRBJ1-1 and V is TRBV10-3; 9 positions agree with TRBD1. The germline V gene encodes CDR1 ENHRY and CDR2 SYGVKD. V shed 7 bases and J 2 bases; nucleotides not matched to a gene: 5. This CDR3 is 14 amino acids long. Here the CDR3 DNA reads TGTGCCATCACCATGGACAGGGGAAACACTGAAGCTTTCTTT. Translating it yields CAITMDRGNTEAFF.

V and J are TRBV7-2 and TRBJ1-1, with D uncertain. The CDR3 loop spans 13 amino acids. Germline CDR1 is SGHTA and CDR2 is FQGNSA. The V and J ends lost 5 bases and 0 bases respectively, with 7 bases between them. CDR3 DNA sequence: TGTGCCAGCAGCCCAACCATGAACACTGAAGCTTTCTTT. Protein: CASSPTMNTEAFF.

Notes on this clone: This sample also contains other DNA sequences that code for the same CDR3. The V call is TRBV5-6, the J call TRBJ1-2, with unresolved D. The CDR3 consists of 13 residues. V lost 1 base and J lost 2, with 6 bases in between. The V gene's germline CDR1 is SGHDT and CDR2 YYEEEE. The CDR3: CASSLRQNYGYTF. The CDR3 nucleotides read TGTGCCAGCAGCTTGAGGCAGAACTATGGCTACACCTTC. The full variable domain, rest sourced from reference TRBV5-6 and TRBJ1-2, is DAGVTQSPTHLIKTRGQQVTLRCSPKSGHDTVSWYQQALGQGPQFIFQYYEEEERQRGNFPDRFSGHQFPNYSSELNVNALLLGDSALYLCASSLRQNYGYTFGSGTRLTVV.

V is TRBV27 and J is TRBJ2-2, with 8 positions matching TRBD2. With 2 bases clipped from V and 5 bases from J, the junction kept 4 bases outside the gene matches. The length of the CDR3 is 15 residues. CDR1 is MNHEY and CDR2 is SMNVEV in the germline V gene (reference sequence). The CDR3 spells CASSLRLARTGELFF. DNA for the CDR3: TGTGCCAGCAGTTTAAGACTAGCGAGGACCGGGGAGCTGTTTTTT.

DNA for the CDR3: TGCGCCAGCAGCTCTGGGTCCTGGGGCTACACCTTC. It encodes CASSSGSWGYTF. V and J are TRBV5-1 and TRBJ1-2; D gene unclear. The germline CDR1 and CDR2 sequences are SGHRS and YFSETQ. The CDR3 sequence is 12 residues long. Trimming pared 3 bases from V and 8 bases from J, leaving 11 bases between.

The genes are TRBV6-1 and TRBJ2-5, with TRBD1 identical over 7 bases. Germline CDR1 MNHNS, CDR2 SASEGT. With 6 bases clipped from V and 4 bases from J, the junction kept 5 bases outside the gene matches. The CDR3 covers 13 residues. The CDR3 bases are TGTGCCAGCAGCGGGACAGTGCGAGAGACCCAGTACTTC. Translated: CASSGTVRETQYF.

The CDR3 sequence is CASSRGEVTNYGYTF. In nucleotides, the CDR3 is TGTGCCAGCAGCCGCGGGGAGGTGACAAACTATGGCTACACCTTC. V is TRBV11-1 and J is TRBJ1-2; no clear D. Trimming left V 5 bases short and J 2 bases short, with 15 bases between. The CDR3 spans 15 residues. CDR1 and CDR2 from the germline V gene are SGHAT and FQDESV (reference sequence).

The chain joins TRBV4-1 to TRBJ2-6; no reliable D call. Deletions cut 4 bases from V and 2 bases from J, with 9 bases between. CDR1 MGHRA and CDR2 YSYEKL come from the germline V gene. The CDR3 spans 15 residues. The CDR3 region is CASSLLVTGANVLTF. The CDR3 nucleotides read TGCGCCAGCAGCCTGCTTGTAACTGGGGCCAACGTCCTGACTTTC.

Turning to this clone: Given a much more abundant clone one base away, this may be a read error. The chain employs TRBV19 and TRBJ1-1, with D unclear. CDR1 LNHDA and CDR2 SQIVND come from the germline V gene (reference sequence). The V end was cut by 2 bases, the J end by 0 bases, with 4 bases between. The CDR3 has 13 amino acids. The CDR3 here is CASSIQVNTEAFF. CDR3 DNA sequence: TGTGCCAGTAGTATACAGGTGAACACTGAAGCTTTCTTT. The variable domain in full, with the rest retrieved from reference TRBV19 and TRBJ1-1, is DGGITQSPKYLFRKEGQNVTLSCEQNLNHDAMYWYRQDPGQGLRLIYYSQIVNDFQKGDIAEGYSVSREKKESFPLTVTSAQKNPTAFYLCASSIQVNTEAFFGQGTRLTVV.

The chain couples TRBV5-1 to TRBJ1-1; D remains unclear. V lost 0 bases and J 1 base, leaving 16 bases between the germline ends. Germline V gives CDR1 SGHRS, CDR2 YFSETQ. This CDR3 has 17 residues. CDR3 coding DNA: TGCGCCAGCAGCTTGGCCTTTTCGTGGGAGAGGAACACTGAAGCTTTCTTT. Its protein is CASSLAFSWERNTEAFF.

The chain has TRBV6-6 and TRBJ2-5, with D perhaps TRBD1 or TRBD2 (5 bases each). Germline-derived CDR1 and CDR2 are MNHNY and SVGAGI (reference sequence). Trimming removed 0 bases at V and 5 bases at J, with 13 bases between. The CDR3 has 15 residues. The CDR3 sequence: CASSYSGLAGETQYF. CDR3 nucleotide sequence: TGTGCCAGCAGTTACTCGGGTCTAGCAGGGGAGACCCAGTACTTC.

This clone has just a few counts. This chain links TRBV25-1 with TRBJ1-2; no reliable D call. CDR1 and CDR2 (germline): MGHDK, SYGVNS. Trimming took 1 base from V and 13 from J, leaving 10 bases between them. The CDR3 contains 11 residues. CDR3 amino acids: CASSESWGGTF. The DNA of the CDR3 is TGTGCCAGCAGTGAATCATGGGGTGGCACCTTC.

Details on this clone: Since a much larger clone is just one base distant, this may be a read error. The rearrangement links TRBV7-6 to TRBJ1-1, with 9 bases identical to TRBD1. CDR3 length: 14 residues. Per the germline V gene, CDR1 is SGHVS and CDR2 is FNYEAQ. Germline trimming cut 5 bases from V and 5 bases from J; bases unmatched to any gene: 6. The DNA of the CDR3 is TGTGCCAGCAGCCTACAGGGGGCAGGGACTGAAGCTTTCTTT. Amino acid sequence: CASSLQGAGTEAFF.

V is TRBV7-3 and J is TRBJ2-1; 11 bases are a match to TRBD1. Germline CDR1 SGHTA, CDR2 FQGTGA. The CDR3 is made up of 14 amino acids. After removal of 4 bases from V and 8 bases from J, the junction contained 4 bases not matched to a gene. CDR3 nucleotide sequence: TGTGCCAGCAGCTCGGGACAGGGGGTCTATGAGCAGTTCTTC. This translates into CASSSGQGVYEQFF.

In nucleotides, the CDR3 is TGTGCCAGCTCGGGGGGGAGCCCTGGGGCCAACGTCCTGACTTTC. Its protein is CASSGGSPGANVLTF. This chain uses TRBV18 with TRBJ2-6, with 7 bases identical to TRBD2. The CDR3 spans 15 residues. The germline V gene encodes CDR1 KGHSH and CDR2 LQKENI. Germline trimming cut 6 bases from V and 2 bases from J; bases unmatched to any gene: 4.

This chain connects TRBV11-2 to TRBJ1-3, with a tentative D call TRBD1 (6 bases). V shed 0 bases and J shed 7 bases, with 13 bases lying between them. Germline V CDR1 and CDR2: SGHAT, FQNNGV. This CDR3 is 15 amino acids long. The CDR3 region has the DNA TGTGCCAGCAGCTTAGATCGGATGAGGGGGAACACCATATATTTT. This sequence encodes CASSLDRMRGNTIYF.